The subject of this entry is one T cell receptor beta chain. This entry belongs to a study of blood T cell repertoires in COVID-19. On the study more broadly: T cells, B-cell-depleted T cells, or PBMCs supplied cDNA or gDNA.

Only in-frame clones appear in the TCRdb table, and some are missing; sequencing was by immunoSEQ multiplex PCR. The sample shows some 140,000 clones, around 83% of them seen only once. Input material: peripheral blood. This clonotype was sampled from a woman aged 55-70 years with COVID-19, enrolled during active disease.

CDR3 amino acids: CASSRPGAANFNYGYTF. The CDR3 DNA is TGTGCCAGTAGCCGACCGGGAGCGGCTAATTTTAACTATGGCTACACCTTC. The chain carries TRBV19 and TRBJ1-2; D is unresolved. CDR1 is LNHDA and CDR2 is SQIVND in the germline V gene (reference sequence). V lost 6 bases and J lost 1, with 21 bases in between. The CDR3 is 17 amino acids. The full variable domain, rest sourced from reference TRBV19 and TRBJ1-2, is DGGITQSPKYLFRKEGQNVTLSCEQNLNHDAMYWYRQDPGQGLRLIYYSQIVNDFQKGDIAEGYSVSREKKESFPLTVTSAQKNPTAFYLCASSRPGAANFNYGYTFGSGTRLTVV.